The entry below gives a single T cell receptor (beta chain) sequence along with its context. Its antigen is as yet unknown. This specimen comes from a study of cytomegalovirus exposure and HLA in healthy donors. General study findings and limits: The study designated some 180 TCR beta chains cytomegalovirus-associated. Three chains linked to CMV were shown in vitro to be specific for CMV antigens. Rare sequences made up most TCRs, while some public TCRs were found in many donors.

This CDR3 spans 17 amino acids. CDR1 is SGHAT and CDR2 is FQNNGV in the germline V gene. Trimming stripped 0 bases from V and 1 base from J, with 15 bases between. Some clones are missing from TCRdb's copy, which holds only in-frame ones; the method was immunoSEQ multiplex PCR. The profile shows 200,000 to 250,000 clones, 75% to 90% of them singletons. The chain links TRBV11-2 to TRBJ1-2; no reliable D call. The sequencing sample was made of PBMCs. This TCR was recovered from a woman between 18 and 29 years old in good health and CMV-seronegative. The CDR3 coding sequence is TGTGCCAGCAGCTTAGATGTACGGCCGGCCCTTAACTATGGCTACACCTTC. It translates to CASSLDVRPALNYGYTF.